These 9 T cell receptor beta chains share one sample of origin, sequenced in a study of cytomegalovirus exposure and HLA in healthy donors. A multiplex PCR was run with 60 Vbeta primers and 13 Jbeta primers. This table comes from immunoSEQ multiplex PCR, and its TCRdb copy is limited to in-frame clones, with some not included. Counted here are approximately 160,000 clones, approximately 84% occurring once; the ten biggest clones make up approximately 7%. The sample consisted of PBMCs. These receptors were taken from a woman in her forties in good health and CMV-seropositive.

This clone occurred a few times. The rearrangement joins TRBV28 to TRBJ2-2; 8 nucleotides line up with TRBD2. Looked up from germline, CDR1 is MDHEN and CDR2 is SYDVKM. CDR3 length: 15 residues. V shed 5 bases, J shed 3 bases, and the junction held 5 bases outside the gene matches. CDR3 loop: CASSSPGGYTGELFF. For the CDR3, the DNA is TGTGCCAGCAGTAGCCCGGGAGGGTACACCGGGGAGCTGTTTTTT.

The V gene is TRBV30, the J gene TRBJ2-5; possibly TRBD2 for D (7 bases). This CDR3 spans 15 amino acids. The germline V gene encodes CDR1 GTSNPN and CDR2 SVGIG (reference sequence). V was trimmed by 5 bases and J by 1 base, leaving 17 bases between them. For the CDR3, the DNA is TGTGCCTGGGGGCAAGGGGGGGCTGGCCAAGAGACCCAGTACTTC. It encodes CAWGQGGAGQETQYF.

V and J are TRBV7-3 and TRBJ2-5, with 12 bases lining up with TRBD2. J gave up 8 bases and V 4 bases, and 8 bases lay outside the gene matches. The CDR3 has 15 residues. Per germline, CDR1 SGHTA and CDR2 FQGTGA. The CDR3 coding sequence is TGTGCCAGCAGCTCCCTAGCGGGGGGGACCGAAACCCAGTACTTC. The encoded protein is CASSSLAGGTETQYF.

This clone was recorded once. The chain employs TRBV28 and TRBJ2-5; D may be TRBD1 (5 bases). Per the germline V gene, CDR1 is MDHEN and CDR2 is SYDVKM. The CDR3 has 15 amino acids. Trimming took off 5 bases at V and 2 bases at J, with 15 bases between the two ends. CDR3 sequence (DNA): TGTGCCAGCAGTCTTGGGTCCTCAGGGCAAGAGACCCAGTACTTC. Encoded protein: CASSLGSSGQETQYF.

This sequence joins TRBV9 and TRBJ1-4; D is unresolved. Trimming pared 0 bases from V and 2 bases from J, leaving 8 bases between. The V gene's germline CDR1 is SGDLS and CDR2 YYNGEE. This CDR3 region has 15 residues. The CDR3 nucleotides are TGTGCCAGCAGCGTAGGGTCGGGTACTAATGAAAAACTGTTTTTT. As protein: CASSVGSGTNEKLFF.

This chain connects TRBV6-1 to TRBJ1-6; 8 bases are a match to TRBD1. CDR3 size: 14 residues. V was pared by 6 bases and J by 9 bases, with 7 bases of the junction left unmatched. CDR1 and CDR2 (germline): MNHNS, SASEGT. CDR3 protein: CASRTGQEISPLHF. Here the CDR3 DNA reads TGTGCCAGCAGGACGGGACAGGAGATTTCACCCCTCCACTTT.

Points on this clone: Additional DNA sequences in this sample encode the identical CDR3. The chain joins TRBV30 to TRBJ1-2; possibly TRBD1 for D (5 bases). This CDR3 is built from 11 residues. Trimming shortened V by 4 bases and J by 4 bases, and 7 bases separated the two germline ends. CDR1 is GTSNPN, CDR2 SVGIG, per germline (reference sequence). For the CDR3, the DNA is TGTGCCTGGACAGGGTCCTATGGCTACACCTTC. As protein: CAWTGSYGYTF.

The chain is built from TRBV28 and TRBJ1-2; TRBD1 matches at 9 bases. The length of the CDR3 is 13 residues. The germline gives CDR1 MDHEN, CDR2 SYDVKM. V gave up 10 bases and J gave up 4 bases; unmatched junction bases: 7. The CDR3 DNA reads TGTGCCACCAGACAGGGGGGGAGCTATGGCTACACCTTC. It codes for CATRQGGSYGYTF.

The chain couples TRBV27 to TRBJ1-1; 7 nucleotides line up with TRBD1. V was pared by 6 bases and J by 10 bases, with 11 bases of the junction left unmatched. Germline CDR1 is MNHEY and CDR2 is SMNVEV (reference sequence). The CDR3 totals 13 residues. The CDR3 loop reads CASSLTDRVGAFF. CDR3 coding DNA: TGTGCCAGCAGCTTAACTGACAGGGTTGGAGCTTTCTTT.